This passage covers 28 T cell receptor beta chains from one sample sequenced in a study of CD8+CD57+ T cells in acquired aplastic anemia. Patients included in sequencing had previously demonstrated CD8+CD57+ cell expansion by flow cytometry. The use of genomic DNA as template underpinned the TCR beta VDJ and CDR3 profiling. TCRdb fed the reads into MiXCR, producing one record per CDR3 protein. The data contain roughly 250,000 distinct CDR3 sequences, less than 85% of them singletons. Sequenced: sorted CD4+, CD8+, or CD8+CD57+ T cells (not recorded which) from PBMCs. These TCRs come from a human donor with aplastic anemia.

There are a few counts of this clonotype. The chain has TRBV7-8 and TRBJ2-7, with D unresolved. Trimming pared 2 bases from V and 2 bases from J, leaving 10 bases between. The CDR3 runs to 14 residues. Germline V CDR1 and CDR2: SGHVS, FQNEAQ. This CDR3 reads CASSLQTSTYEQYF. CDR3 bases: TGTGCCAGCAGCTTACAGACAAGCACCTACGAGCAGTACTTC. Variable domain in full (rest from reference TRBV7-8 and TRBJ2-7): GAGVSQSPRYKVAKRGQDVALRCDPISGHVSLFWYQQALGQGPEFLTYFQNEAQLDKSGLPSDRFFAERPEGSVSTLKIQRTQQEDSAVYLCASSLQTSTYEQYFGPGTRLTVT.

The J gene is TRBJ2-7, the V gene TRBV7-9; 8 bases fit TRBD1. J gave up 5 bases and V 3 bases, and 6 bases lay outside the gene matches. CDR3 size: 14 residues. Germline V gives CDR1 SEHNR, CDR2 FQNEAQ (reference sequence). CDR3 loop: CASSFRTGRNEQYF. DNA for the CDR3: TGTGCCAGCAGCTTCAGGACAGGGAGGAACGAGCAGTACTTC.

This clonotype occurred a few times. The chain joins TRBV15 to TRBJ1-2; D ambiguous. The germline CDR1 and CDR2 sequences are LNHNV and YYDKDF (reference sequence). The CDR3 spans 15 residues. Trimming pared 5 bases from V and 6 bases from J, leaving 19 bases between. DNA of the CDR3: TGTGCCACCAGCGTTGAGGGCCTCCCCCGGGATGGCTACACCTTC. Its translation: CATSVEGLPRDGYTF.

The chain joins TRBV11-2 to TRBJ2-5, with D maybe TRBD2 (6 bases). The CDR3 covers 19 residues. V was pared by 0 bases and J by 5 bases, with 25 bases between. In germline, CDR1 is SGHAT, CDR2 FQNNGV. The CDR3 sequence is CASSLEPSATLSRWETQYF. In nucleotides, the CDR3 is TGTGCCAGCAGCTTAGAGCCTAGCGCAACCCTCAGCAGGTGGGAGACCCAGTACTTC. Together with reference TRBV11-2 and TRBJ2-5, the CDR3 gives the full variable domain: EAGVAQSPRYKIIEKRQSVAFWCNPISGHATLYWYQQILGQGPKLLIQFQNNGVVDDSQLPKDRFSAERLKGVDSTLKIQPAKLEDSAVYLCASSLEPSATLSRWETQYFGPGTRLLVL.

This chain links TRBV7-8 with TRBJ2-5; 8 nucleotides agree with TRBD1. In germline, CDR1 is SGHVS, CDR2 FQNEAQ. With V trimmed by 6 bases and J by 5 bases, 11 bases remained unmatched. The CDR3 is made up of 15 amino acids. The CDR3 region is CASSPGTGYLETQYF. The CDR3 bases are TGTGCCAGCAGTCCCGGGACAGGCTACTTGGAGACCCAGTACTTC.

The chain uses TRBV7-6 and TRBJ2-7, with D possibly being TRBD1 (6 bases). The germline gives CDR1 SGHVS, CDR2 FNYEAQ. This CDR3 comprises 13 residues. The V gene lost 2 bases and the J gene lost 9 bases, with 14 bases spanning the gap. CDR3 region: CASSLIRQDGQYF. In DNA form, the CDR3 reads TGTGCCAGCAGCTTAATTCGACAGGACGGGCAGTACTTC. The variable domain in full, completed from reference TRBV7-6 and TRBJ2-7, reads GAGVSQSPRYKVTKRGQDVALRCDPISGHVSLYWYRQALGQGPEFLTYFNYEAQQDKSGLPNDRFSAERPEGSISTLTIQRTEQRDSAMYRCASSLIRQDGQYFGPGTRLTVT.

The gene calls are TRBV7-8 and TRBJ2-1; D uncertain. The CDR3 covers 18 residues. CDR1 and CDR2 from the germline V gene are SGHVS and FQNEAQ. V gave up 6 bases and J gave up 6 bases, with 27 bases separating them. The CDR3 here is CASSEFGQARNYGNEQFF. In DNA form, the CDR3 reads TGTGCCAGCAGTGAATTCGGGCAGGCGAGGAACTACGGCAATGAGCAGTTCTTC.

The J gene is TRBJ2-7, the V gene TRBV7-9; no clear D gene. The CDR3 contains 14 residues. Germline values: CDR1 SEHNR, CDR2 FQNEAQ (reference sequence). V was shortened by 5 bases and J by 12 bases, with 23 bases between the two germline ends. This CDR3 reads CASSPRGSYYVRYV. In DNA form, the CDR3 reads TGTGCCAGCAGCCCCCGCGGTAGCTACTATGTGCGGTACGTC.

The genes are TRBV7-7 and TRBJ2-5; TRBD2 matches at 9 bases. In germline, CDR1 is SSHAT, CDR2 FNYEAQ (reference sequence). V trimming: 3 bases; J trimming: 3 bases; junction bases outside the gene matches: 11. The CDR3 length is 17 residues. For the CDR3, the DNA is TGTGCCAGCAGCTTTCAAAGAAGCGGGGGGCGGGAAGAGACCCAGTACTTC. Encoded protein: CASSFQRSGGREETQYF. Full variable domain (outside the CDR3, taken from reference TRBV7-7 and TRBJ2-5): GAGVSQSPRYKVTKRGQDVTLRCDPISSHATLYWYQQALGQGPEFLTYFNYEAQPDKSGLPSDRFSAERPEGSISTLTIQRTEQRDSAMYRCASSFQRSGGREETQYFGPGTRLLVL.

For this clonotype: Just one base apart from a much larger clone, this may be a read error. Because the CDR3's place on the DNA is in doubt, the DNA is left out and the CDR3 is given as listed by TCRdb. J is TRBJ1-2 and V is TRBV9. CDR1 is SGDLS and CDR2 is YYNGEE in the germline V gene. The CDR3 region is 16 residues in length, termini included. CDR3: CASGVAGNVQYFGYTF.

The chain uses TRBV6-1 and TRBJ2-1; TRBD1 might be the D (7 bases). With 10 bases removed from V and 8 bases from J, the gap between germline ends came to 27 bases. The germline V gene has CDR1 MNHNS and CDR2 SASEGT. The CDR3 runs 16 residues. The CDR3 DNA follows: TGTGCCATCGGGCAGGGGGGCGGAAACGGTCAGGATGAGCAGTTCTTC. It is translated as CAIGQGGGNGQDEQFF.

V is TRBV5-4 and J is TRBJ1-1; D may be TRBD1 (5 bases). V was cut by 2 bases and J by 4 bases, with 18 bases left in between. The CDR3 is 16 amino acids. Looked up from germline, CDR1 is SGHNT and CDR2 is YYREEE (reference sequence). CDR3 sequence reads: CASSFTSEGFVTEAFF. The CDR3 coding sequence is TGTGCCAGCAGCTTTACTAGCGAGGGGTTCGTCACTGAAGCTTTCTTT.

On this clonotype itself: An end of the junction does not agree with germline; a read error may underlie this. The V gene is TRBV9, the J gene TRBJ1-6; D is uncertain. Germline V gene sequence: CDR1 SGDLS, CDR2 YYNGEE. CDR3 length: 13 amino acids. The CDR3 protein is CASSAGSGSPFHF. The CDR3 bases are TGTGCCAGCAGCGCAGGTTCTGGGTCACCCTTTCATTTT.

About this clonotype itself: One junction end disagrees with the germline gene, perhaps due to a read error. The chain combines TRBV7-9 with TRBJ2-3; perhaps TRBD1 as D (5 bases). The CDR3 runs 14 residues. Germline V gene data show CDR1 as SEHNR and CDR2 as FQNEAQ (reference sequence). The CDR3 is CASSLPGGRGIDEF. The CDR3 DNA sequence: TGTGCCAGCAGCCTACCGGGTGGTAGGGGAATAGACGAATTT.

The CDR3 region is CARNVDRETQYF. The CDR3 DNA reads TGTGCCAGAAACGTAGATAGGGAGACCCAGTACTTC. This sequence joins TRBV11-3 and TRBJ2-5; D is uncertain. From germline, CDR1 is SGHNT and CDR2 YENEEA. The CDR3 extends over 12 amino acids. V was shortened by 9 bases and J by 5 bases, with 13 bases between the two germline ends.

This rearrangement joins TRBV7-9 to TRBJ2-3, with TRBD1 matching 9 bases. Germline V gene sequence: CDR1 SEHNR, CDR2 FQNEAQ (reference sequence). Germline trimming cut 5 bases from V and 12 bases from J; bases unmatched to any gene: 18. The length of the CDR3 is 16 residues. The CDR3 DNA sequence: TGTGCCAGCAGCCGGTACAGGGGGCTGTTTAATGAAAAACAGTATTTT. Encoded protein: CASSRYRGLFNEKQYF.

This chain uses TRBV7-8 with TRBJ2-3, with TRBD2 matching 8 bases. The CDR3 has 13 amino acids. In germline, CDR1 is SGHVS, CDR2 FQNEAQ. V lost 8 bases to trimming and J lost 14 bases; unmatched junction nucleotides: 15. CDR3 protein: CASGDAGGHKPYF. The CDR3, as DNA: TGTGCCAGCGGGGACGCGGGAGGACATAAGCCGTATTTT.

V and J are TRBV7-9 and TRBJ2-3, with D possibly being TRBD1 (6 bases). Trimming removed 5 bases from V and 4 bases from J, with 16 bases in between. Looked up from germline, CDR1 is SEHNR and CDR2 is FQNEAQ (reference sequence). The CDR3 has 15 residues. The CDR3 DNA is TGTGCCAGCAGCCTACGGCCCAGGGGACCAGATACGCAGTATTTT. Translation: CASSLRPRGPDTQYF.

V and J are TRBV5-6 and TRBJ2-7, with 7 bases lining up with TRBD1. The CDR3 loop spans 18 amino acids. V lost 4 bases to trimming and J lost 1 base; unmatched junction nucleotides: 17. The V gene's germline CDR1 is SGHDT and CDR2 YYEEEE. The CDR3 bases are TGTGCCAGCAGCCGCGTCCGGTGGGGGACAGCCCTTTCCTACGAGCAGTACGTC. Residues: CASSRVRWGTALSYEQYV.

Remarks on this clonotype: Germline is not matched at one junction end, which may reflect a read error. The chain links TRBV24-1 to TRBJ2-7; TRBD1 agrees at 8 bases. The CDR3 loop spans 14 amino acids. The V gene's germline CDR1 is KGHDR and CDR2 SFDVKD. CDR3 DNA sequence: TGTGCCAGCAGTTCTTCCGGGACAGGCTACAAGCAGTACTTC. The encoded protein is CASSSSGTGYKQYF.

The gene calls are TRBV7-9 and TRBJ2-7; D may be TRBD2 (7 bases). The CDR3 consists of 16 residues. The germline CDR1 and CDR2 sequences are SEHNR and FQNEAQ (reference sequence). Trimming shortened V by 1 base and J by 10 bases, and 23 bases separated the two germline ends. The CDR3 sequence: CASSLVTGGLTFGQYV. The CDR3 DNA is TGTGCCAGCAGCTTAGTAACCGGGGGGCTGACTTTTGGACAGTACGTC.

As to this clonotype: The junction differs from germline at one of its ends, possibly a read error. The chain employs TRBV9 and TRBJ2-3; tentative D call: TRBD1 (6 bases). Germline lookup yields CDR1 SGDLS and CDR2 YYNGEE. The CDR3 contains 14 residues. The CDR3 sequence: CASSVGWTDNTGDF. CDR3 bases: TGTGCCAGCAGCGTAGGGTGGACAGATAACACCGGGGATTTT.

V and J are TRBV7-3 and TRBJ2-1; D gene uncertain. V was shortened by 0 bases and J by 5 bases, with 5 bases between the two germline ends. The CDR3 runs 13 residues. In germline, CDR1 is SGHTA, CDR2 FQGTGA. The chain's CDR3 is CASSLTADNEQFF. The CDR3 coding sequence is TGTGCCAGCAGCTTAACGGCCGACAATGAGCAGTTCTTC. The full variable domain, in which reference TRBV7-3 and TRBJ2-1 provide the parts outside the CDR3, is GAGVSQTPSNKVTEKGKYVELRCDPISGHTALYWYRQSLGQGPEFLIYFQGTGAADDSGLPNDRFFAVRPEGSVSTLKIQRTERGDSAVYLCASSLTADNEQFFGPGTRLTVL.

The chain carries TRBV7-3 and TRBJ1-2; TRBD1 might be the D (5 bases). The CDR3 consists of 15 residues. The ends were cut back, 3 bases at V and 12 bases at J, with 23 bases in the middle. Germline lookup yields CDR1 SGHTA and CDR2 FQGTGA. In nucleotides, the CDR3 is TGTGCCAGCAGCTTGACAGCGATCGGTGCACCCCGCCACACCTTC. Amino acids: CASSLTAIGAPRHTF.

As regards this clonotype: This CDR3 is missing its conserved last phenylalanine or tryptophan, likely due to a read error. Written as DNA, the CDR3 is TGTGCCAGCAGCTTAGATGGAGGCGGGCAGTACGAT. Its protein product is CASSLDGGGQYD. The chain carries TRBV7-9 and TRBJ2-7; tentatively, D is TRBD2 (5 bases). The length of the CDR3 is 12 residues. V lost 1 base, J lost 9 bases, and 10 bases lay in between. The germline CDR1 and CDR2 sequences are SEHNR and FQNEAQ (reference sequence).

Comments on this clonotype: No conserved phenylalanine or tryptophan is present at the end of the CDR3, so a read error is the likely explanation. The DNA is left out, because the CDR3 cannot be placed on it with certainty; the CDR3 is given as TCRdb lists it. The chain joins TRBV9 to TRBJ2-3; the table assigns TRBD1, which was not confirmed against the DNA. The CDR3 is made up of 13 amino acids, end residues included. Germline CDR1 reads SGDLS; CDR2 reads YYNGEE. The CDR3 is CASSVGGSSDTQS.

This clonotype has a single count. The chain is built from TRBV2 and TRBJ2-3; D gene uncertain. Trimming stripped 7 bases from V and 15 bases from J, with 20 bases between. CDR3 length equals 12 residues. Germline V gene lookup returns CDR1 SNHLY and CDR2 FYNNEI. The CDR3 DNA reads TGTGCCAGCATAGTAGGTTCGGATAGGCCTTATTTT. Translated: CASIVGSDRPYF.

This clonotype showed up just once. The J gene is TRBJ2-3, the V gene TRBV7-8; D is perhaps TRBD1 (5 bases). Germline CDR1 and CDR2: SGHVS and FQNEAQ. V lost 3 bases and J lost 14, with 21 bases in between. The CDR3 is made up of 14 amino acids. CDR3 sequence (DNA): TGTGCCAGCAGCTTTGAGCGAGATCCGACAGCCCTGTATTTT. Protein product: CASSFERDPTALYF.